This T cell receptor (beta chain) appears in the sequencing data of a study of blood T cell repertoires in COVID-19. While infection was still active, Seattle patients were enrolled and then followed longitudinally. Trimming left V 1 base short and J 9 bases short, with 13 bases between. This CDR3 has 14 residues. Germline values: CDR1 LGHDT, CDR2 YNNKEL (reference sequence). Sequencing was performed with immunoSEQ multiplex PCR; in TCRdb, only in-frame clones are kept and a portion is missing. The repertoire holds 150,000 to 200,000 clones, with over 80% as singletons. The chain combines TRBV3-1 (or the pseudogene TRBV3-2) with TRBJ1-5; D is unclear. This TCR was recovered from a woman older than 75 with COVID-19, enrolled during active disease. What was sequenced was peripheral blood. The CDR3 nucleotides read TGTGCCAGCAGCCAAGGTACAGACGATCGGCCCCAGCATTTT. This gives the protein CASSQGTDDRPQHF.